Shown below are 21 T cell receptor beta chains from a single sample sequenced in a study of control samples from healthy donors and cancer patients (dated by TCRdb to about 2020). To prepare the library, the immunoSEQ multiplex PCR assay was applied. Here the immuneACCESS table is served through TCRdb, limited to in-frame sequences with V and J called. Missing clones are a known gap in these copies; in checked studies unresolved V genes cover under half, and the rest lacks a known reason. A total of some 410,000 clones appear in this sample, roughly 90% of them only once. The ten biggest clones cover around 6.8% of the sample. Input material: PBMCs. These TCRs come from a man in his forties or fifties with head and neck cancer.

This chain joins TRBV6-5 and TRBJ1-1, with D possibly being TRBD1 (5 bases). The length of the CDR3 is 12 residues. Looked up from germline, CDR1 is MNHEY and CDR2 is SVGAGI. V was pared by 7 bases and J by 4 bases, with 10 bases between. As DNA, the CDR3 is TGTGCCAGCACTGGGGGGATCACTGAAGCTTTCTTT. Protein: CASTGGITEAFF.

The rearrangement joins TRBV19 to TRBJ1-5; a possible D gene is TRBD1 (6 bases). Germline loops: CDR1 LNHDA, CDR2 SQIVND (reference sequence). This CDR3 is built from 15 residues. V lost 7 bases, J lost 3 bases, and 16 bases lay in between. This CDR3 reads CASTAGQGYNQPQHF. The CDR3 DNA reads TGTGCCAGTACCGCAGGGCAGGGGTACAATCAGCCCCAGCATTTT.

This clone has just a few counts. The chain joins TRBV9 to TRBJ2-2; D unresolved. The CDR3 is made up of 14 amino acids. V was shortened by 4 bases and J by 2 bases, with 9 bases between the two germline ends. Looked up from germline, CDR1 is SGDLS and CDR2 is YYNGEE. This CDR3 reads CASSFGPNTGELFF. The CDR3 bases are TGTGCCAGCAGCTTCGGGCCCAACACCGGGGAGCTGTTTTTT.

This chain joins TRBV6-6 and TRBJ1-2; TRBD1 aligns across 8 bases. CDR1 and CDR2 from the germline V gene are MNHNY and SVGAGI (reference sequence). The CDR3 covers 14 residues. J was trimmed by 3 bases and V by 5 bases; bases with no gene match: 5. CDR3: CASSPTGGDYGYTF. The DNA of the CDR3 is TGTGCCAGCAGTCCAACAGGGGGGGACTATGGCTACACCTTC.

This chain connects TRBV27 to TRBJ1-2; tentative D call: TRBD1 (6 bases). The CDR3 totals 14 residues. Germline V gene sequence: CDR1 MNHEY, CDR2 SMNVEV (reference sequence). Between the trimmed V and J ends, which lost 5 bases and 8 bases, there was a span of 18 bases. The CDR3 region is CASSRDTGEGGYTF. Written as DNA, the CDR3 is TGTGCCAGCAGTCGGGACACGGGAGAGGGGGGCTACACCTTC.

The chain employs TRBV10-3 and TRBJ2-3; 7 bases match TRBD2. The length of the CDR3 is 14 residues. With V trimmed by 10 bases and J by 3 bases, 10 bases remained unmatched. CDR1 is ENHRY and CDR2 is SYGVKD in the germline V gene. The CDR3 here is CATILAMGTDTQYF. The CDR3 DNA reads TGTGCCACCATACTAGCGATGGGGACAGATACGCAGTATTTT.

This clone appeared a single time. The CDR3, as DNA: TGTGCCAGCAGTAGACAGGCCAGCTCCTACGAGCAGTACTTC. It encodes CASSRQASSYEQYF. The chain links TRBV3-1 (or the pseudogene TRBV3-2) to TRBJ2-7; TRBD1 is a possible D gene (6 bases). V was trimmed by 6 bases and J by 0 bases, leaving 12 bases between them. The germline gives CDR1 LGHDT, CDR2 YNNKEL (reference sequence). CDR3 length: 14 amino acids.

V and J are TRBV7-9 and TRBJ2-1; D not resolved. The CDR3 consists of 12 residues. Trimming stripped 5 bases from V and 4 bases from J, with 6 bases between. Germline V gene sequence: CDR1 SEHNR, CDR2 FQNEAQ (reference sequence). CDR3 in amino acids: CASSPGYNEQFF. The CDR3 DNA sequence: TGTGCCAGCAGCCCCGGGTACAATGAGCAGTTCTTC.

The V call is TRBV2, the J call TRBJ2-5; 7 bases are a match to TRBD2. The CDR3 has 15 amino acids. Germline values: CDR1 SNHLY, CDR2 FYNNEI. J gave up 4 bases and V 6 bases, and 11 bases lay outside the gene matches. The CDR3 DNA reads TGTGCCAGCAGGATGGGAGTAGCGGGTTTAGAGACCCAGTACTTC. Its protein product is CASRMGVAGLETQYF.

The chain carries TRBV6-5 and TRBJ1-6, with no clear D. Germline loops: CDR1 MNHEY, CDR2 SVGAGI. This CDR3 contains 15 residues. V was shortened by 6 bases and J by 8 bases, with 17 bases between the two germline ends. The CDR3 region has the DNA TGTGCCAGCAGCCGCAACGGGGTCTTGCATTCACCCCTCCACTTT. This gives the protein CASSRNGVLHSPLHF.

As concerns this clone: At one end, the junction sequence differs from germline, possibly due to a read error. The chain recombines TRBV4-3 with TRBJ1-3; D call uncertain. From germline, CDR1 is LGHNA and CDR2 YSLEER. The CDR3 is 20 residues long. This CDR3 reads CASSPSAQLVGRFSGSTIYF. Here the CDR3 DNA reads TGCGCCAGCAGCCCTAGCGCGCAGTTGGTAGGGCGGTTCTCTGGAAGCACCATATATTTT.

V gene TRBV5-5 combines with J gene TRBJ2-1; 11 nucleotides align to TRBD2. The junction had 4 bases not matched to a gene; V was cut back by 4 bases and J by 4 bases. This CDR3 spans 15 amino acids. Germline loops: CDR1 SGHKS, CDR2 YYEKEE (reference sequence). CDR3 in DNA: TGTGCCAGCAGCCTTACTAGCGGGAGTTACAATGAGCAGTTCTTC. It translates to CASSLTSGSYNEQFF.

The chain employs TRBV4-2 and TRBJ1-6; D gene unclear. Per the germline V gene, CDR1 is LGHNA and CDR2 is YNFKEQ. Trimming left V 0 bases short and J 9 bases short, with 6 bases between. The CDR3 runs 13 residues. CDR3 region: CASSQDPSSPLHF. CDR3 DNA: TGTGCCAGCAGCCAAGATCCTAGTTCACCCCTCCACTTT.

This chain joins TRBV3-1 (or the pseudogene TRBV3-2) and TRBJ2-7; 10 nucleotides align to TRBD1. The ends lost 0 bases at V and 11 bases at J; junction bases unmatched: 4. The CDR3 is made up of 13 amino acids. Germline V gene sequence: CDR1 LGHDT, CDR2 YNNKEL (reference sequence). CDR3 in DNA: TGTGCCAGCAGCCAAGACGGGACAGGGGCGAAGTACTTC. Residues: CASSQDGTGAKYF.

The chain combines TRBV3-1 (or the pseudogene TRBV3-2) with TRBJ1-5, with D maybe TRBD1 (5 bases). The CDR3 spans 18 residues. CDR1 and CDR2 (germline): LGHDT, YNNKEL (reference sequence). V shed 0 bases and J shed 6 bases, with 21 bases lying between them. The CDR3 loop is CASSQDEKKGDWSQPQHF. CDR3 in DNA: TGTGCCAGCAGCCAAGATGAAAAAAAAGGGGACTGGAGTCAGCCCCAGCATTTT.

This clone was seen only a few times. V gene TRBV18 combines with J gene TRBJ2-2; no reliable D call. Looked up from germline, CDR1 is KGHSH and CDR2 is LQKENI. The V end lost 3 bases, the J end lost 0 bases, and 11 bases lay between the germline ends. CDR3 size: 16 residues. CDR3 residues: CASSPTGSSNTGELFF. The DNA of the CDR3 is TGTGCCAGCTCACCGACCGGGTCTTCGAACACCGGGGAGCTGTTTTTT.

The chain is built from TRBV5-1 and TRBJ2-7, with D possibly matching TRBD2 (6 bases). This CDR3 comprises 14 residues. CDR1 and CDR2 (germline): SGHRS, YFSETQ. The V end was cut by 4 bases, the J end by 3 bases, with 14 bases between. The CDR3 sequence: CASSETTGLYEQYF. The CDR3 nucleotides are TGCGCCAGCAGCGAGACGACGGGACTCTACGAGCAGTACTTC.

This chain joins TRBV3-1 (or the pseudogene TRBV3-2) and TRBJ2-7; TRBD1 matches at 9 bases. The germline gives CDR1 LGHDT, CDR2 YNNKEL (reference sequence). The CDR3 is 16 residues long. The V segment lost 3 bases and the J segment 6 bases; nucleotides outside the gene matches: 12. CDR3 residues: CASSQAGQGTPREQYF. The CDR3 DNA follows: TGTGCCAGCAGCCAGGCCGGACAGGGGACCCCACGCGAGCAGTACTTC.

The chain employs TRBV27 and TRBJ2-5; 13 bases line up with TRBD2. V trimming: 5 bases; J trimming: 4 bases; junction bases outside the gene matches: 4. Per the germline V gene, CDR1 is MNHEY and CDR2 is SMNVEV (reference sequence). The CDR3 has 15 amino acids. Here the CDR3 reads CASSPGLAGLETQYF. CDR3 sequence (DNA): TGTGCCAGCAGTCCGGGACTAGCGGGATTAGAGACCCAGTACTTC.

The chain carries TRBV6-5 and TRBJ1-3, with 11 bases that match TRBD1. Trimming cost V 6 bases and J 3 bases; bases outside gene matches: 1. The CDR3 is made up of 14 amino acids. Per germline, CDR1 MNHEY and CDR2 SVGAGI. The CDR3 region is CASRDRGLGNTIYF. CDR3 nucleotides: TGTGCCAGCAGGGACAGGGGGCTTGGAAACACCATATATTTT.

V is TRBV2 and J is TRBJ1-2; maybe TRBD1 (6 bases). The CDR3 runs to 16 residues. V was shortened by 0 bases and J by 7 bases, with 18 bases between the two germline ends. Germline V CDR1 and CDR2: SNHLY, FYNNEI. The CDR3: CASSEAVGRGLSGYTF. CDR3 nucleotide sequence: TGTGCCAGCAGTGAAGCTGTAGGTCGGGGGCTCTCTGGCTACACCTTC.